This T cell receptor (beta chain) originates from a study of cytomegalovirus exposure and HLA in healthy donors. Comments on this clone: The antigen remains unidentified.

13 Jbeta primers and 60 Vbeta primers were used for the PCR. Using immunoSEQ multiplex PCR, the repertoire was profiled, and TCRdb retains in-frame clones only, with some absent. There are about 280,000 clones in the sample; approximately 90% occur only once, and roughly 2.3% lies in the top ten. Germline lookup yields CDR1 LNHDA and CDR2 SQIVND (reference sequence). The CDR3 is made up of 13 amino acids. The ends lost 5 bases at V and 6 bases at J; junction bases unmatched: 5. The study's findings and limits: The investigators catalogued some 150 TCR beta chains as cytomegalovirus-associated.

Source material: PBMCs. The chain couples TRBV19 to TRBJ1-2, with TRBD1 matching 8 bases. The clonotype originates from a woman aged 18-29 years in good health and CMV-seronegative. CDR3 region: CASSFRGLDGYTF. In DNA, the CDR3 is TGTGCCAGTAGTTTCAGGGGGCTAGATGGCTACACCTTC. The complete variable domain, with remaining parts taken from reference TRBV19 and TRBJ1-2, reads DGGITQSPKYLFRKEGQNVTLSCEQNLNHDAMYWYRQDPGQGLRLIYYSQIVNDFQKGDIAEGYSVSREKKESFPLTVTSAQKNPTAFYLCASSFRGLDGYTFGSGTRLTVV.